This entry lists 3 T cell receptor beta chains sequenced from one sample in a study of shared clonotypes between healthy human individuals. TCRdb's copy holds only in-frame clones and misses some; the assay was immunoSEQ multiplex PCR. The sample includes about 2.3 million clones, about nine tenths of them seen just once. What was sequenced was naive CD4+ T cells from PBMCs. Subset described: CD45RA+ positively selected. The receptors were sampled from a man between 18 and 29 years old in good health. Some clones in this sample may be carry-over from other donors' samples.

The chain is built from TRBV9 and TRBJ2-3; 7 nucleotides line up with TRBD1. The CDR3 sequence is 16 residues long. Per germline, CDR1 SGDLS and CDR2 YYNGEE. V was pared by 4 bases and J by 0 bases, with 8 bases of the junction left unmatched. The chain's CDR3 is CASSPRQGASTDTQYF. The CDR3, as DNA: TGTGCCAGCAGCCCCCGACAGGGCGCTAGCACAGATACGCAGTATTTT.

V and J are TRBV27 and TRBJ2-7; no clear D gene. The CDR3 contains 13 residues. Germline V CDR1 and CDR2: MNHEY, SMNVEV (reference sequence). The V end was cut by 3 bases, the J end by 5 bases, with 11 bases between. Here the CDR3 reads CASSLYGFNEQYF. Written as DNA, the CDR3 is TGTGCCAGCAGTTTGTACGGGTTTAACGAGCAGTACTTC.

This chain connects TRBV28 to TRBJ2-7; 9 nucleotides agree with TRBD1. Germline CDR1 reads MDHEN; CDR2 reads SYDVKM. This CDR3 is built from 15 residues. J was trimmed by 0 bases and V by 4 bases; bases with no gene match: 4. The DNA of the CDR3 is TGTGCCAGCAGTTCCACAGGGGGCCGCTCCTACGAGCAGTACTTC. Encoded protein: CASSSTGGRSYEQYF.